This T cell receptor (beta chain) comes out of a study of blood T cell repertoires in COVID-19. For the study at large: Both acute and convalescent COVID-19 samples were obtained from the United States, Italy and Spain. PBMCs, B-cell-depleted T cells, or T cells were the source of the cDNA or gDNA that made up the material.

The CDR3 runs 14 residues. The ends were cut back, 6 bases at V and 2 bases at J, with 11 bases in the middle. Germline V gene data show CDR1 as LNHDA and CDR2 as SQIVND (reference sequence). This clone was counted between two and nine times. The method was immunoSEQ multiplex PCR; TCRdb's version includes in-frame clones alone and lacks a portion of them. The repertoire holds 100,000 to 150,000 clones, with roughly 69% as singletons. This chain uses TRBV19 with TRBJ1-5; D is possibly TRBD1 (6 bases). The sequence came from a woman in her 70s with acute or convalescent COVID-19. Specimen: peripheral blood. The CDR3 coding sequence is TGTGCCAGTAGCAAAAGACAGGGCAATCAGCCCCAGCATTTT. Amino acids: CASSKRQGNQPQHF.